The next 12 T cell receptor beta chains were all read from a single sample in a study of naive and memory T cell subsets. TCR cDNA received a 3' ligated oligonucleotide that carried a UMI. Amplification of ligated cDNA took four PCR rounds with SP2 and nested alpha and beta constant primers. TCRdb ran MiXCR on the 5' RACE reads and lists one entry per CDR3 protein. The sample comprises about 62,000 distinct CDR3 sequences, less than 10% of which are singletons, and 15% to 20% rests with the top ten. These receptors originate from a female donor in good health.

This clonotype was detected many times. This chain connects TRBV7-9 to TRBJ1-1; no reliable D call. This CDR3 has 13 amino acids. With 5 bases removed from V and 1 base from J, the gap between germline ends came to 8 bases. CDR1 and CDR2 (germline): SEHNR, FQNEAQ (reference sequence). CDR3 in DNA: TGTGCCAGCAGCCAAAATCAGAACACTGAAGCTTTCTTT. This gives the protein CASSQNQNTEAFF.

This clonotype has at least ten counts. The chain has TRBV12-3 or TRBV12-4 and TRBJ2-7; D is possibly TRBD1 (6 bases). Deletions cut 3 bases from V and 4 bases from J, with 10 bases between. The CDR3 is made up of 13 amino acids. The CDR3, as DNA: TGTGCCAGCAGTTTCTCCGGACAGTACGAGCAGTACTTC. It codes for CASSFSGQYEQYF.

This clonotype has only a few counts. V is TRBV29-1 and J is TRBJ2-5; perhaps TRBD1 as D (5 bases). The CDR3 totals 15 residues. V shed 4 bases and J shed 5 bases, with 20 bases lying between them. The germline CDR1 and CDR2 sequences are SQVTM and ANQGSEA. In DNA, the CDR3 is TGCAGCGTTGTGGGCCTTTGGGGCGTCCAGGAGACCCAGTACTTC. The encoded protein is CSVVGLWGVQETQYF.

The rearrangement uses TRBV4-1 and TRBJ2-3; D is unclear. Germline assignment: CDR1 MGHRA and CDR2 YSYEKL. The CDR3 length is 17 residues. The V and J ends lost 0 bases and 2 bases respectively, with 15 bases between them. The CDR3 DNA follows: TGCGCCAGCAGCCAAGAGGGGTCTGGGCGGTACACAGATACGCAGTATTTT. Its translation: CASSQEGSGRYTDTQYF.

This clonotype has at least ten counts. This chain joins TRBV27 and TRBJ1-2; D not certain. Deletions cut 6 bases from V and 1 base from J, with 15 bases between. CDR1 and CDR2 from the germline V gene are MNHEY and SMNVEV (reference sequence). The CDR3 has 15 residues. The CDR3 coding sequence is TGTGCCAGCAGCTACACTATGACACTTAACTATGGCTACACCTTC. Amino acid sequence: CASSYTMTLNYGYTF.

The V gene is TRBV5-1, the J gene TRBJ1-4, with a weak D call TRBD1 (6 bases). V was trimmed by 3 bases and J by 4 bases, leaving 13 bases between them. Per the germline V gene, CDR1 is SGHRS and CDR2 is YFSETQ. The CDR3 contains 15 residues. CDR3 amino acids: CASSSGGAHNEKLFF. DNA of the CDR3: TGCGCCAGCAGCTCCGGGGGCGCCCATAATGAAAAACTGTTTTTT.

The rearrangement uses TRBV28 and TRBJ2-7; 7 bases are a match to TRBD2. V shed 4 bases, J shed 6 bases, and the junction held 15 bases outside the gene matches. The CDR3 runs 16 residues. Germline CDR1 is MDHEN and CDR2 is SYDVKM. Written as DNA, the CDR3 is TGTGCCAGCAGTTGGGGTTCGGGCGGGAGTGCGTCCGAGCAGTACTTC. Translating it yields CASSWGSGGSASEQYF.

This clonotype was counted a few times. The J gene is TRBJ2-7, the V gene TRBV2; 8 nucleotides align to TRBD1. V dropped 4 bases and J dropped 4; count of bases not matched to a gene: 15. The CDR3 is made up of 17 amino acids. CDR1 and CDR2 from the germline V gene are SNHLY and FYNNEI. The CDR3 region is CASSGEQLTGAGYEQYF. As DNA, the CDR3 is TGTGCCAGCAGTGGGGAACAGCTGACAGGGGCTGGGTACGAGCAGTACTTC.

The V call is TRBV29-1, the J call TRBJ1-2; no definite D call. This CDR3 is 14 amino acids long. Germline V lookup: CDR1 SQVTM, CDR2 ANQGSEA. V was clipped by 3 bases and J by 2 bases, with 13 bases between them. The CDR3 bases are TGCAGCGTTGATGAGCGATTCTTAAACTATGGCTACACCTTC. The encoded protein is CSVDERFLNYGYTF.

The chain recombines TRBV3-1 with TRBJ2-7; D is perhaps TRBD1 (5 bases). Germline CDR1 is LGHDT and CDR2 is YNNKEL (reference sequence). The CDR3 loop spans 12 amino acids. Trimming removed 6 bases at V and 3 bases at J, with 9 bases between. This CDR3 reads CASSATGYEQYF. The CDR3 bases are TGTGCCAGCAGTGCTACAGGCTACGAGCAGTACTTC.

At least ten counts were recorded for this clonotype. The rearrangement joins TRBV27 to TRBJ1-6; 7 bases fit TRBD1. The trim removed 3 bases at V and 9 bases at J, leaving 8 bases unmatched. Germline V CDR1 and CDR2: MNHEY, SMNVEV (reference sequence). The CDR3 is 15 amino acids. The CDR3 DNA follows: TGTGCCAGCAGTTTGGGGAACAGGGGAAGTTCACCCCTCCACTTT. It encodes CASSLGNRGSSPLHF.

V usage is TRBV28 and J usage is TRBJ1-3; weak D call: TRBD1 (5 bases). The ends were cut back, 6 bases at V and 3 bases at J, with 15 bases in the middle. CDR1 is MDHEN and CDR2 is SYDVKM in the germline V gene. CDR3 length: 15 residues. The CDR3 reads CASRQVPVVGNTIYF. Written as DNA, the CDR3 is TGTGCCAGCAGACAGGTTCCAGTGGTTGGAAACACCATATATTTT.